Sequencing of this T cell receptor beta chain was carried out in a study of shared T cell receptors in the human thymus. Using immunoSEQ multiplex PCR, the repertoire was profiled, and TCRdb retains in-frame clones only, with some absent. The sample holds about 730,000 clones, 80% to 90% seen once. The V end lost 6 bases, the J end lost 5 bases, and 11 bases lay between the germline ends. This CDR3 spans 11 amino acids. Germline lookup yields CDR1 SQVTM and CDR2 ANQGSEA. These data are also associated with another study on human thymus T cells.

The specimen sequenced was thymocytes. The chain uses TRBV29-1 and TRBJ2-7; maybe TRBD2 (5 bases). This receptor was obtained from a girl in the first two years of life with a congenital heart defect. CDR3 residues: CSVTRSHEQYF. The CDR3 DNA reads as TGCAGCGTCACTAGATCCCACGAGCAGTACTTC.